A single T cell receptor beta chain is shown here with its context. The target antigen is unknown. Losses at the gene ends were 2 bases for V and 8 bases for J; bases not matched to a gene: 4. Germline-derived CDR1 and CDR2 are SGHTA and FQGNSA. This CDR3 is 15 amino acids long. This entry belongs to a study of cytomegalovirus exposure and HLA in healthy donors. Whole-study results and caveats: As a later analysis showed, several of the most significant clusters appeared to be linked to common viral pathogens. A few chains linked to CMV were shown in vitro to be specific for CMV antigens.

The PCR was carried out with 60 Vbeta primers and 13 Jbeta primers. Libraries were prepared by immunoSEQ multiplex PCR; TCRdb keeps only in-frame clonotypes and omits some of them. The data contain fewer than 90,000 clones, roughly two thirds of them singletons. The chain is built from TRBV7-2 and TRBJ2-1; 12 bases are a match to TRBD1. This receptor was identified in a man aged 35 to 55 in good health and CMV-seropositive. The sample was PBMCs. The CDR3 bases are TGTGCCAGCAGCTTAATGGGACAGGGGGCTGATGAGCAGTTCTTC. Protein product: CASSLMGQGADEQFF.